The text below deals with one T cell receptor beta chain. What it binds is not known. Germline V gene lookup returns CDR1 SGHVS and CDR2 FQNEAQ. The CDR3 loop spans 16 amino acids. Trimming at V came to 5 bases and at J to 0 bases, leaving 10 bases not matched to a gene. With 60 Vbeta and 13 Jbeta primers, the PCR was carried out. Original handling: Roughly 10 million shared chains were among approximately 80 million unique TCR beta chains counted in a later analysis. Here immunoSEQ multiplex PCR was the method, and the copy in TCRdb shows in-frame clones only, minus some. V, J and clone size were drawn from that table, and D and trimming were deduced from the DNA. The data contain roughly 180,000 clones, around 80% of them singletons. The sample comes from a study of cytomegalovirus exposure and HLA in healthy donors. The overall study: Of approximately 400 genotyped donors, around 76% clustered with self-reported Caucasian donors.

Overall study findings and caveats: Most of the TCR beta V segments (in an earlier analysis) were productive either about 87% or about 30% of the time. Among CMV-associated TCR beta chains, most appeared HLA-restricted in a later analysis.

The clonotype originates from a girl under 18 in good health and CMV-seropositive. The sample consisted of PBMCs. V and J are TRBV7-8 and TRBJ2-7; TRBD1 agrees at 7 bases. CDR3 protein: CASSPWGQGVSYEQYF. Here the CDR3 DNA reads TGTGCCAGCAGCCCGTGGGGGCAGGGGGTCTCCTACGAGCAGTACTTC.